The TCR beta chain described here comes from a study of OX40 agonist ivuxolimab in advanced cancers. Study-level background: Those enrolled were about 82% male, with a mean age of about 66 years and ages from 23 to 79.

The repertoire was sequenced with immunoSEQ multiplex PCR; TCRdb's copy has only in-frame clones and lacks some. The sample yields about 76,000 clones, approximately 88% seen once. The sequencing here drew on CD4+ or CD8+ T cells sorted from blood, taken in a trial of the OX40 agonist ivuxolimab. The TCR comes from an adult with an advanced solid tumor such as melanoma, head and neck, liver or kidney cancer.

CDR3 nucleotides: TGTGCCAGCAGCGGGAGACAGTACGAGCAGTACTTC. It translates to CASSGRQYEQYF. The chain joins TRBV13 to TRBJ2-7, with D possibly being TRBD1 or TRBD2 (5 bases each). The germline CDR1 and CDR2 sequences are PRHDT and FYEKMQ (reference sequence). The CDR3 runs to 12 residues. Trimming shortened V by 5 bases and J by 4 bases, and 9 bases separated the two germline ends.